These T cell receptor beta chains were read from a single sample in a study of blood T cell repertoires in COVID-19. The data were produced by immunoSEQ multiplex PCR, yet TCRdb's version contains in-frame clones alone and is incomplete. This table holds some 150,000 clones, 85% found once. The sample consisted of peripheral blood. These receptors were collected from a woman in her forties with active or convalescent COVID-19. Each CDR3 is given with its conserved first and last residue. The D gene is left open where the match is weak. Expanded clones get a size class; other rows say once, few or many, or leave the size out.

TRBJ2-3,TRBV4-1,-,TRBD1,TGCGCCAGCAGCCCTGGACAGGGCGCGAGTTGGGATACGCAGTATTTT,CASSPGQGASWDTQYF
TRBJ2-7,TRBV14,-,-,TGTGCCAGCAGCCGAACACAGGGATCCGGGTACGAGCAGTACTTC,CASSRTQGSGYEQYF
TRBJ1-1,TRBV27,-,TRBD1,TGTGCCAGCAGTCTAGGGACAGGGATTGACACTGAAGCTTTCTTT,CASSLGTGIDTEAFF
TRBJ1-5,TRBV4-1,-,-,TGCGCCAGCAGCCAAGACCCGGGGACTCCGGGGGGTCAGCCCCAGCATTTT,CASSQDPGTPGGQPQHF
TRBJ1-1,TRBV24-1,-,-,TGTGCCACCAGTGATTTCCACGGTGGAGGGGGGGGCAGAGAGTACACTGAAGCTTTCTTT,CATSDFHGGGGGREYTEAFF
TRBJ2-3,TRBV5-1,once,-,TGCGCCAGCAGCTTGGCCGGCAGGTCGTCAGATACGCAGTATTTT,CASSLAGRSSDTQYF
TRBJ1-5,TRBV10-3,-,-,TGTGCCATCAGGGACAGTAGCAATCAGCCCCAGCATTTT,CAIRDSSNQPQHF
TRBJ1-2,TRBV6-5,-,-,TGTGCCAGCGACGACATCCTCTATGGCTACACCTTC,CASDDILYGYTF
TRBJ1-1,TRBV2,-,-,TGTGCCACCCGCCAAGGGACACGGAACACTGAAGCTTTCTTT,CATRQGTRNTEAFF
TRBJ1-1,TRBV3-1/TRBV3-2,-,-,TGTGCCAGCAGCCAAGAATCGGTCGTTAGCACTGAAGCTTTCTTT,CASSQESVVSTEAFF
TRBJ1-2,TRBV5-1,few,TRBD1,TGCGCCAGCAGCTTGGCCCAAGCACAGGGGGCGGGAGGCTACACCTTC,CASSLAQAQGAGGYTF
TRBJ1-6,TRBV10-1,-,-,TGCGCCAGCAAAGGGGGGGGGAATTCACCCCTCCACTTT,CASKGGGNSPLHF
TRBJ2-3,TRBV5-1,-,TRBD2,TGCGCCAGCAGCTTGGAGGGAACCTCTAGCGGGAGAGGCACAGATACGCAGTATTTT,CASSLEGTSSGRGTDTQYF
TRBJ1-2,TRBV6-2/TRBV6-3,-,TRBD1,TGTGCCAGCAGTTTACGGACCGGACAGGGCGACGGCTACACCTTC,CASSLRTGQGDGYTF
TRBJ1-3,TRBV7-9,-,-,TGTGCCAGCAATGTCCGCGGCTCTGGAAACACCATATATTTT,CASNVRGSGNTIYF
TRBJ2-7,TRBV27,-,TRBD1,TGTGCCAGCAGTTTGGGACAGCCGAGCTCCTACGAGCAGTACTTC,CASSLGQPSSYEQYF
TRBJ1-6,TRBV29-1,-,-,TGCAGCGTTGGGCTGGCCTATAATTCACCCCTCCACTTT,CSVGLAYNSPLHF
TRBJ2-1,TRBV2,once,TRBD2,TGTGCCAGCAGTGAAGGTTGGGGAGCGGGAGGAGGGTCTACATACAATGAGCAGTTCTTC,CASSEGWGAGGGSTYNEQFF
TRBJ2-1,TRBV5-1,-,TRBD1,TGCGCCAGCAGCTTGCGACAGGGGGCGTACAATGAGCAGTTCTTC,CASSLRQGAYNEQFF
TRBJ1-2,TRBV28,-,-,TGTGCCAGCAGTTTAGCAGGGGCCCGGGGCTACACCTTC,CASSLAGARGYTF
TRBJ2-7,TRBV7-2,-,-,TGTGCCAGCAGCCTAAACGCGCGCGCGGGCCCCTCCTACGAGCAGTACTTC,CASSLNARAGPSYEQYF
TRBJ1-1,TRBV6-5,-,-,TGTGCCAGCAGTAGAGCTTCGACAGAGAACACTGAAGCTTTCTTT,CASSRASTENTEAFF
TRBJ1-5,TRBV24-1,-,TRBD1,TGTGCCGCAGGACAGGGGGGCCAGCCCCAGCATTTT,CAAGQGGQPQHF
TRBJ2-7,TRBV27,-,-,TGTGCCAGCAGTTCCGAGAACTCCTACGAGCAGTACTTC,CASSSENSYEQYF
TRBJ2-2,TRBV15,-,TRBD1,TGTGCCACCAGCAGAGATGACAGGGTTGGCGGGGAGCTGTTTTTT,CATSRDDRVGGELFF
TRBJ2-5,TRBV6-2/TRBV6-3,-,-,TGTGCCAGCAGTCGTGTCGGGGGCCAAGAGACCCAGTACTTC,CASSRVGGQETQYF
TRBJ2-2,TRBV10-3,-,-,TGTGCCACCTCCAACACCGGGGAGCTGTTTTTT,CATSNTGELFF
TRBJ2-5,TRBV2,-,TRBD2,TGTGCCAGCAGTGGGTTGAAGGCGGGGGGGCCGGAGGAGACCCAGTACTTC,CASSGLKAGGPEETQYF
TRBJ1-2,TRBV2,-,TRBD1,TGTGCCAGCAGCGATACAGGGGGCTCCTATGGCTACACCTTC,CASSDTGGSYGYTF
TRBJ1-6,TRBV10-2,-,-,TGCGCCAGCAGCCCCGGGGGTAGCTCACCCCTCCACTTT,CASSPGGSSPLHF
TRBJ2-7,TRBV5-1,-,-,TGCGCCAGCAGCTCCTCCGGGACATCCTACGAGCAGTACTTC,CASSSSGTSYEQYF
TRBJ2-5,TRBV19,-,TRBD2,TGTGCCAGTAGTATAGATGCGAGCGGGAGGGGACTCCAAGAGACCCAGTACTTC,CASSIDASGRGLQETQYF
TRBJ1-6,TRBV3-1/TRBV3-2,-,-,TGTGCCAGCGGGATACAGGGCTATAATTCACCCCTCCACTTT,CASGIQGYNSPLHF
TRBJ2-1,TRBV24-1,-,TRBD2,TGTGCCACCAGTGATTTGGGAGCGGGAGGGCCGAATGAGCAGTTCTTC,CATSDLGAGGPNEQFF
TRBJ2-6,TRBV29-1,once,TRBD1,TGCAGCGTTGTTGGAACCGGGACAGGACTCTCTGGGGCCAACGTCCTGACTTTC,CSVVGTGTGLSGANVLTF
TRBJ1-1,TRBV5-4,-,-,TGTGCCAGCAGCCCACAGGGTTCCGGGGCTGAAGCTTTCTTT,CASSPQGSGAEAFF
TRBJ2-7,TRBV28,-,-,TGTGCCAGCGGTGGAGGGTCAAAGCGCGAGCAGTACTTC,CASGGGSKREQYF
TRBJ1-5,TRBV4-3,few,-,TGCGCCAGCAGCCAAGATTTCGGCAATCAGCCCCAGCATTTT,CASSQDFGNQPQHF
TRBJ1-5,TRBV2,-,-,TGTGCCAGCAGTGTTAGACAGTCCGATCAGCCCCAGCATTTT,CASSVRQSDQPQHF
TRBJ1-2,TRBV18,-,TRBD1,TGTGCCAGCTCACCATCGGGACAGCCGAACTATGGCTACACCTTC,CASSPSGQPNYGYTF